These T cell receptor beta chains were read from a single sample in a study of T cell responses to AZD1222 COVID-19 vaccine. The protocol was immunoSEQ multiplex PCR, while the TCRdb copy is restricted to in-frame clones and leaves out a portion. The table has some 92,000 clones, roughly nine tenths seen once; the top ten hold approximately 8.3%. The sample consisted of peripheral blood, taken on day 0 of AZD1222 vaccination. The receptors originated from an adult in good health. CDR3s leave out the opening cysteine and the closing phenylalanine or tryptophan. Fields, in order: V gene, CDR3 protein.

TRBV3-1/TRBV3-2 ASSQAGGTNPQPQH
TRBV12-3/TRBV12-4 ASSPQGYGGYT
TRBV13 ASSLGPGQGKPDEQY
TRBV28 ASSFRQGPNQPQH
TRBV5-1 ASSFRTGGESSYEQY
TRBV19 ASGRGTNEKLF
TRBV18 ASSPGGANSYNSPLH
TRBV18 ASSPPTGNTEAF
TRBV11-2 ASRTGTVSSYNSPLH
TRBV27 ASGTSAPGEQY
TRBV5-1 ASSLAVGARNTEAF
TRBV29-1 SVTMGGIGTEAF
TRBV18 ASSPDRFTGELF
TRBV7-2 ASSQTGSPGETQY
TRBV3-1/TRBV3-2 ASSPRDLGNTIY
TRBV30 AWSGGPETQY
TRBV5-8 ASSLEGRKGDTQY